The clone carrying this TCR beta chain was counted at least ten times. Its target is not known. This record belongs to a study of tumor and adjacent non-tumor tissue in lung cancer. Study as a whole: Patients comprised some eleven adenocarcinoma, 2 squamous cell carcinoma and 1 small cell lung cancer.

RNA was extracted from bulk tissue without any cell sorting. Newly diagnosed lung cancer patients had thoracic surgery in China, August–late 2014, without prior chemotherapy. Findings of the study overall: Normal lung showed higher cumulative top 100 clone frequency than tumor.

The library came from three nested PCR rounds adapted from ARM-PCR protocols. In TCRdb, the multiplex PCR reads were re-called with MiXCR into one record per CDR3 protein. Here the sample spans under 150,000 distinct CDR3 sequences, 60% to 70% being singletons. This receptor was obtained from a man between 60 and 75 years old with small cell lung cancer. Input material: lung tumor tissue.

The CDR3 DNA reads as TGTGCCAGCAGACGGGACTCCGGAGGGGTGGCAGATACGCAGTATTTT. It encodes CASRRDSGGVADTQYF. This chain uses TRBV11-2 with TRBJ2-3; D perhaps matches TRBD2 (6 bases). Trimming took 6 bases from V and 4 from J, leaving 20 bases between them. This CDR3 comprises 16 residues. Germline V gene data show CDR1 as SGHAT and CDR2 as FQNNGV. The full variable domain, completed using reference TRBV11-2 and TRBJ2-3, is EAGVAQSPRYKIIEKRQSVAFWCNPISGHATLYWYQQILGQGPKLLIQFQNNGVVDDSQLPKDRFSAERLKGVDSTLKIQPAKLEDSAVYLCASRRDSGGVADTQYFGPGTRLTVL.